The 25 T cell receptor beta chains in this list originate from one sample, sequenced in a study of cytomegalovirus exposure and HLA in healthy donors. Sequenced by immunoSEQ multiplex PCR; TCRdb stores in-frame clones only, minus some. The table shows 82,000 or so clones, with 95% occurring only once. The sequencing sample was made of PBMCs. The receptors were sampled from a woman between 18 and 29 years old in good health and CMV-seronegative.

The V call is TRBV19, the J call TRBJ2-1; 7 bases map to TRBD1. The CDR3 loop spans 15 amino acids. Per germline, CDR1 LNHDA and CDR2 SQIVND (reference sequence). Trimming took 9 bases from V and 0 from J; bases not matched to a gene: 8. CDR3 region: CASAGTAHSYNEQFF. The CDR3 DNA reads TGTGCCAGCGCTGGGACAGCCCACTCCTACAATGAGCAGTTCTTC.

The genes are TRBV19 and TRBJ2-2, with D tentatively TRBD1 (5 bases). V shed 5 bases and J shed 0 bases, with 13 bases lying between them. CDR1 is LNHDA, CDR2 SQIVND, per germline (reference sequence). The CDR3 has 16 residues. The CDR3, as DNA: TGTGCCAGTAGTGATGCAGGACATACGAACACCGGGGAGCTGTTTTTT. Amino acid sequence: CASSDAGHTNTGELFF.

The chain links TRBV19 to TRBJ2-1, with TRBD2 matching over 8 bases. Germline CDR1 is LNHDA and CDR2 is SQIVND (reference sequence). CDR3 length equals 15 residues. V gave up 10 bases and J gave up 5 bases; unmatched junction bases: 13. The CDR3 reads CATKEPGLGHNEQFF. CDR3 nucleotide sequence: TGTGCCACCAAAGAACCGGGACTAGGACACAATGAGCAGTTCTTC.

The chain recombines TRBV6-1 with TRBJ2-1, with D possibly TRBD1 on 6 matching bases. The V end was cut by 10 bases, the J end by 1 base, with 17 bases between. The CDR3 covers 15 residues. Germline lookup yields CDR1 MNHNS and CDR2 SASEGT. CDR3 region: CATTGQRVSYNEQFF. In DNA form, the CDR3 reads TGTGCCACCACGGGACAAAGGGTGTCCTACAATGAGCAGTTCTTC.

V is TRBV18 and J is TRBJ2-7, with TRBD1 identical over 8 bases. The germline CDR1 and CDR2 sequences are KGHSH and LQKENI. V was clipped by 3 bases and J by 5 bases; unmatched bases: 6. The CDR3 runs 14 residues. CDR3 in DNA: TGTGCCAGCTCACCGGGGGCAGGGGGCGACGAGCAGTACTTC. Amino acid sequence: CASSPGAGGDEQYF.

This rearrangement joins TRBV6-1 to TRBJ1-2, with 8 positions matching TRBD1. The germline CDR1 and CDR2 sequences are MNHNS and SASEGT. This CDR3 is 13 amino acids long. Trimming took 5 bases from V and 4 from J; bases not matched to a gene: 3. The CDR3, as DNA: TGTGCCAGCAGTAGACAGGGGATCTATGGCTACACCTTC. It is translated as CASSRQGIYGYTF.

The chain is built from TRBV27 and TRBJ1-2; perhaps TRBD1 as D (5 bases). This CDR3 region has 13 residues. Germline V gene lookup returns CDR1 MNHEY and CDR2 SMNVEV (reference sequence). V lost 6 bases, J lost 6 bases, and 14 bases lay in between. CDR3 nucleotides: TGTGCCAGCAGCCTTGGAGGGGTCCATGGCTACACCTTC. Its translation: CASSLGGVHGYTF.

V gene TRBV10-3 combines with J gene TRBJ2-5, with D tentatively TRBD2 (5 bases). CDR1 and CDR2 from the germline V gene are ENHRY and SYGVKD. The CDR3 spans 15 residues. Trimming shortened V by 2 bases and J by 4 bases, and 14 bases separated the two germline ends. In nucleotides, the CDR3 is TGTGCCATCAGTGAGAGGACTGGGAGTGGAGAGACCCAGTACTTC. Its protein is CAISERTGSGETQYF.

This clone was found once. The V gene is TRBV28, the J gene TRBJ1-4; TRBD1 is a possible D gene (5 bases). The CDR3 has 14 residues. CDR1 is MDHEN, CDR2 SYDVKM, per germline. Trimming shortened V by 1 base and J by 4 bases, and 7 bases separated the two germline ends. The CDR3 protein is CASSLSGGNEKLFF. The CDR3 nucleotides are TGTGCCAGCAGTTTATCCGGGGGTAATGAAAAACTGTTTTTT.

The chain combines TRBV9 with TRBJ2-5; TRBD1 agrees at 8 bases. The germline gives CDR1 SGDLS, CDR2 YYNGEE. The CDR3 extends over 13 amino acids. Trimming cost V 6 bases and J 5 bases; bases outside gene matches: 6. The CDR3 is CASNGQGEETQYF. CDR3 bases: TGTGCCAGCAACGGACAGGGCGAGGAGACCCAGTACTTC. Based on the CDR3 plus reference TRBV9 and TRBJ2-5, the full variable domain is DSGVTQTPKHLITATGQRVTLRCSPRSGDLSVYWYQQSLDQGLQFLIQYYNGEERAKGNILERFSAQQFPDLHSELNLSSLELGDSALYFCASNGQGEETQYFGPGTRLLVL.

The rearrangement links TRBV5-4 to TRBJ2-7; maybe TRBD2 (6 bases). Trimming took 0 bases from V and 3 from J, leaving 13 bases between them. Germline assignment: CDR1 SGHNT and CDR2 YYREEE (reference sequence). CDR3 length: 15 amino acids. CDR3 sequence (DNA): TGTGCCAGCAGCTTGGGGACGGGAGCTGGCTACGAGCAGTACTTC. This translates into CASSLGTGAGYEQYF.

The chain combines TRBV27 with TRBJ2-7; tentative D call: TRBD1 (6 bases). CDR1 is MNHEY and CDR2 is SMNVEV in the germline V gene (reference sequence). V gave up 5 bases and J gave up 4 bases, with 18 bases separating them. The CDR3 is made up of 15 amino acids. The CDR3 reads CASSPRTAAGYEQYF. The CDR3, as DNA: TGTGCCAGCAGTCCGAGGACAGCGGCTGGGTACGAGCAGTACTTC.

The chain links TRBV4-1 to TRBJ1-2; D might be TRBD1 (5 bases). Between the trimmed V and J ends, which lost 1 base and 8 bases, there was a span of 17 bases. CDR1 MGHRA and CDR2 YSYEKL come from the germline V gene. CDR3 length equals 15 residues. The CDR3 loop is CASSQVKGTGEGYTF. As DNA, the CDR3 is TGCGCCAGCAGCCAAGTGAAGGGGACGGGAGAGGGCTACACCTTC.

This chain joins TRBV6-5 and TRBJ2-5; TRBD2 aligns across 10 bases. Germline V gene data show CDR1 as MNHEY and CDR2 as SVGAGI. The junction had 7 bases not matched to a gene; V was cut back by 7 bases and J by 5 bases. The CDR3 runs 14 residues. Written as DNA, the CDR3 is TGTGCCAGCACCTCCGGGACTAGCGTTGAGACCCAGTACTTC. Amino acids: CASTSGTSVETQYF.

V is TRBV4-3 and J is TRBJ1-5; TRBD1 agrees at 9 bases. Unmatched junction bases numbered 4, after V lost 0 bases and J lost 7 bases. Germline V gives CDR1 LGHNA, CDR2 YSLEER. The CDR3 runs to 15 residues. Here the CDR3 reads CASSQEYTGGQPQHF. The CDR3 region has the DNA TGCGCCAGCAGCCAAGAATATACAGGGGGCCAGCCCCAGCATTTT.

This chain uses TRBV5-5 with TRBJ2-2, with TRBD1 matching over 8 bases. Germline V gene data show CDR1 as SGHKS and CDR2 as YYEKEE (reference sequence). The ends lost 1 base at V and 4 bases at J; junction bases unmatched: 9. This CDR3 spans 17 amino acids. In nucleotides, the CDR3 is TGTGCCAGCAGCTTGTTTCTTAGGACAGGGAGCACCGGGGAGCTGTTTTTT. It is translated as CASSLFLRTGSTGELFF.

In nucleotides, the CDR3 is TGCGCCAGCAGTTCACTAGCGGGACCCAACGAGCAGTACTTC. Translating gives CASSSLAGPNEQYF. The genes are TRBV5-1 and TRBJ2-7; 10 bases line up with TRBD2. The CDR3 runs 14 residues. Per germline, CDR1 SGHRS and CDR2 YFSETQ. J was trimmed by 5 bases and V by 5 bases; bases with no gene match: 7.

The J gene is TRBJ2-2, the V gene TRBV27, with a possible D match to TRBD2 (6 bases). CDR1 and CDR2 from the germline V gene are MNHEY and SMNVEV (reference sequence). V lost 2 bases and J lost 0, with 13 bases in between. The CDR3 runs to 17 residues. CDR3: CASSLGFGSANTGELFF. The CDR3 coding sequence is TGTGCCAGCAGTTTAGGTTTCGGGAGCGCGAACACCGGGGAGCTGTTTTTT.

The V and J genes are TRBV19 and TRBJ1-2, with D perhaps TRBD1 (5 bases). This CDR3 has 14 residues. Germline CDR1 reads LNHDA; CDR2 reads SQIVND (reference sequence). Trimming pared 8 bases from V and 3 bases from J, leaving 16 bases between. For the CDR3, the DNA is TGTGCCAGTCGACTGGGGGGAAACGACTATGGCTACACCTTC. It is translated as CASRLGGNDYGYTF.

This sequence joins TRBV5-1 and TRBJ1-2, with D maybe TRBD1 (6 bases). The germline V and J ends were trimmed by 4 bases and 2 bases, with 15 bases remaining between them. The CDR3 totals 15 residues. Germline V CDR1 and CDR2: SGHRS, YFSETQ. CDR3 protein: CASSPYSTGNYGYTF. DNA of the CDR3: TGCGCCAGCAGCCCTTACTCCACAGGGAACTATGGCTACACCTTC.

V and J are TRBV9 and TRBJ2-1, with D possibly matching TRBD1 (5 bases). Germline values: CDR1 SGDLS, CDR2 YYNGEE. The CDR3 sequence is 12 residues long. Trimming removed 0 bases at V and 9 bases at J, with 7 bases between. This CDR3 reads CASSVERGEQFF. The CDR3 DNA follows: TGTGCCAGCAGCGTAGAAAGGGGTGAGCAGTTCTTC.

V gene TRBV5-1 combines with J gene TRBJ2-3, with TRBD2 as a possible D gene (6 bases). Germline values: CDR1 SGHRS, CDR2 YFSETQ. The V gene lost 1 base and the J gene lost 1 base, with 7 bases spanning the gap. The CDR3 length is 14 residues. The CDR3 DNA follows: TGCGCCAGCAGCTTGAGCGGGCGCACAGATACGCAGTATTTT. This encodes CASSLSGRTDTQYF.

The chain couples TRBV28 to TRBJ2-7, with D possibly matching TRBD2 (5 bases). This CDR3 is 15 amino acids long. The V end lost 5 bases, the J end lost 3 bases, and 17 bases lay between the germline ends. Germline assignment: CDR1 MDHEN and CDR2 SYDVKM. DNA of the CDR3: TGTGCCAGCAGTCCCCCGAAGCGGACCCTCTACGAGCAGTACTTC. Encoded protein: CASSPPKRTLYEQYF.

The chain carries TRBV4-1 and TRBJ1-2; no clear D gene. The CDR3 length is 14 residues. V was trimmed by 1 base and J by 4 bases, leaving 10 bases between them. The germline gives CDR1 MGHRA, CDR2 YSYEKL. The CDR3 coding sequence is TGCGCCAGCAGCCAAGTTACAGTTCCCTATGGCTACACCTTC. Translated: CASSQVTVPYGYTF.

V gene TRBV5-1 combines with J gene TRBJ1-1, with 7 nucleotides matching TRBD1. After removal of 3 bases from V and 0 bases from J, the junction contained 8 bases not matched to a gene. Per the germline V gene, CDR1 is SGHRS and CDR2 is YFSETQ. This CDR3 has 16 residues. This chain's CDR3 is CASSSGQTLMNTEAFF. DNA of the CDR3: TGCGCCAGCAGCTCGGGACAGACTCTGATGAACACTGAAGCTTTCTTT.